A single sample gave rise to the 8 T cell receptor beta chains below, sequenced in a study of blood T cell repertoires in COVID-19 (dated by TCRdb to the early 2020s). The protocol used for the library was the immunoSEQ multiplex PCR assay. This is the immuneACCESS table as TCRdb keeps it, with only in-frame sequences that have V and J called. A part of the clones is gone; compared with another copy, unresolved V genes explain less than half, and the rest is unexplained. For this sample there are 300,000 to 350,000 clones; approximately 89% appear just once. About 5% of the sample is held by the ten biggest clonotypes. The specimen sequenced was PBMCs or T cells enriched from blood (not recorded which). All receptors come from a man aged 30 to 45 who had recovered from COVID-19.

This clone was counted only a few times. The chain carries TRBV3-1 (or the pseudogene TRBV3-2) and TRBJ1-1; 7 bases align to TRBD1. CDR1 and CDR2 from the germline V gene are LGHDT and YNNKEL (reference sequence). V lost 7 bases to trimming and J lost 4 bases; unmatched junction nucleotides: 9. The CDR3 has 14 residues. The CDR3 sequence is CASNFQGVATEAFF. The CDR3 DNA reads TGTGCCAGCAACTTCCAGGGGGTTGCCACTGAAGCTTTCTTT.

The CDR3: CASSLGVRTDTQYF. The DNA for the CDR3 is TGTGCCAGCAGCTTAGGAGTTCGCACAGATACGCAGTATTTT. The J gene is TRBJ2-3, the V gene TRBV11-2; D is unresolved. Between the trimmed V and J ends, which lost 1 base and 1 base, there was a span of 6 bases. The CDR3 contains 14 residues. The germline gives CDR1 SGHAT, CDR2 FQNNGV. Filled out from reference TRBV11-2 and TRBJ2-3, the complete variable domain reads EAGVAQSPRYKIIEKRQSVAFWCNPISGHATLYWYQQILGQGPKLLIQFQNNGVVDDSQLPKDRFSAERLKGVDSTLKIQPAKLEDSAVYLCASSLGVRTDTQYFGPGTRLTVL.

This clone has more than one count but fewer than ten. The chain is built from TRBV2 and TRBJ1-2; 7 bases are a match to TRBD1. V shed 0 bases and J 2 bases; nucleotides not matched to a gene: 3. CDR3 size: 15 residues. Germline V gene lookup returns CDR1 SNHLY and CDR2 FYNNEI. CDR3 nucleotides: TGTGCCAGCAGTGAAGCGGGGACAGCAAACTATGGCTACACCTTC. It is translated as CASSEAGTANYGYTF.

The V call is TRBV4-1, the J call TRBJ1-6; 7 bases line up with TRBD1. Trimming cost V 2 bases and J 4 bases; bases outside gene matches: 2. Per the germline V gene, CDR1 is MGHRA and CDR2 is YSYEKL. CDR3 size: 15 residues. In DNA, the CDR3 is TGCGCCAGCAGCCAAATACAGGGGTATAATTCACCCCTCCACTTT. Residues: CASSQIQGYNSPLHF.

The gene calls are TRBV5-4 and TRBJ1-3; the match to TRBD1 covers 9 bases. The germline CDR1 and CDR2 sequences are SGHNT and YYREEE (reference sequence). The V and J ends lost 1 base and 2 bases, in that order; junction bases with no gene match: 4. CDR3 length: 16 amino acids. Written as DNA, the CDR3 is TGTGCCAGCAGCTTGTTGAGACAGGGGGCTGGAAACACCATATATTTT. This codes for CASSLLRQGAGNTIYF.

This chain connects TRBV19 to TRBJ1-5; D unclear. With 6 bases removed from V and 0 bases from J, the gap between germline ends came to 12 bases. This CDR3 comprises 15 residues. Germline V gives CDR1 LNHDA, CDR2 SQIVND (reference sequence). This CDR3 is CASRPSSGSNQPQHF. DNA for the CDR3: TGTGCCAGTAGACCCTCTTCGGGTAGCAATCAGCCCCAGCATTTT.

For the CDR3, the DNA is TGTGCCAGTAGTATGACAGCATATTCACCCCTCCACTTT. Its protein product is CASSMTAYSPLHF. The chain combines TRBV19 with TRBJ1-6; tentative D call: TRBD1 (5 bases). The germline V gene has CDR1 LNHDA and CDR2 SQIVND (reference sequence). Deletions cut 3 bases from V and 8 bases from J, with 8 bases between. The CDR3 has 13 amino acids.

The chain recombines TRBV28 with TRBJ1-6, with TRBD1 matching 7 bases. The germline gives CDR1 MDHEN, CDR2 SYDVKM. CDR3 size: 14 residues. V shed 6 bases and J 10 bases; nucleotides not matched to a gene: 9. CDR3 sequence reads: CASSSTGLRSPLHF. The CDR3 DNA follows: TGTGCCAGCAGCTCGACAGGGCTTCGGTCACCCCTCCACTTT.